Given below is one T cell receptor (beta chain) in context. Its antigen is not known. The sample is drawn from a study of cytomegalovirus exposure and HLA in healthy donors. Study outcomes and limitations: Earlier analysis found most TCR beta V segments productive about 87% or about 30% of the time.

PCR amplification relied on 60 Vbeta primers (plus 13 Jbeta primers). Per the original methods: Among the unique TCR beta chains that a later analysis counted, about 85 million in all, about 11 million were shared. This table comes from immunoSEQ multiplex PCR, and its TCRdb copy is limited to in-frame clones, with some not included. For V, J and clone size, that table is used; D and trimming come from the DNA. The sample has roughly 150,000 clones, 60% to 80% seen once. Per germline, CDR1 SGHTA and CDR2 FQGNSA. The CDR3 is made up of 15 amino acids. V lost 6 bases and J lost 4; bases outside the gene matches: 10.

The TCR was taken from a male donor in good health and CMV-seronegative. This chain joins TRBV7-2 and TRBJ1-2; TRBD1 matches at 8 bases. The specimen was PBMCs. CDR3 amino acids: CASSTAAGQVYGYTF. CDR3 coding DNA: TGTGCCAGCAGTACGGCGGCGGGACAGGTCTATGGCTACACCTTC.